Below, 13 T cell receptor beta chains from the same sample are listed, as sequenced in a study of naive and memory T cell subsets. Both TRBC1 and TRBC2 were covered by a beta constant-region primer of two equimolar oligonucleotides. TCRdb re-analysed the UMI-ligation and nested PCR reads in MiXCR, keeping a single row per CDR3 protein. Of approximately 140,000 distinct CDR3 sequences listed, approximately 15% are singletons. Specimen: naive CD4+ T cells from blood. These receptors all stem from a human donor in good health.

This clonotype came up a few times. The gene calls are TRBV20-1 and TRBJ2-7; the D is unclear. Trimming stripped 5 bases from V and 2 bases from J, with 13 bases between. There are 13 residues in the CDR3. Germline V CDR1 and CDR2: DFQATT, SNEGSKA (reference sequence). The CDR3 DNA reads TGCAGTGCTCGCGCGGCAGGAGCCTACGAGCAGTACTTC. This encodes CSARAAGAYEQYF.

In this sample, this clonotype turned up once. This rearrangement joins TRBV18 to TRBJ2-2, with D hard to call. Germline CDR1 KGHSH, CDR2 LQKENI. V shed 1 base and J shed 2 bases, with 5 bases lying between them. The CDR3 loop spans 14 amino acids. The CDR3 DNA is TGTGCCAGCTCACCACAGGAAAACACCGGGGAGCTGTTTTTT. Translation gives CASSPQENTGELFF.

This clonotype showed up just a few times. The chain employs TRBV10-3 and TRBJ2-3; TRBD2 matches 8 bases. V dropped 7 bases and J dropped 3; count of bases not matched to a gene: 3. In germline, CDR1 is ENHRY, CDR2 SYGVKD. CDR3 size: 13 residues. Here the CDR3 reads CAINQRETDTQYF. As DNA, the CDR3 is TGTGCCATCAACCAGCGGGAGACAGATACGCAGTATTTT.

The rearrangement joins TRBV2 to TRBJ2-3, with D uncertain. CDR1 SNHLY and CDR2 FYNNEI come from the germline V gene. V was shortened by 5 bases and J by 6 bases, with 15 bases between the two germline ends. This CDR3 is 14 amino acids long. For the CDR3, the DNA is TGTGCCAGCAGTCGAACCTTTAACCCGGATACGCAGTATTTT. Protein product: CASSRTFNPDTQYF.

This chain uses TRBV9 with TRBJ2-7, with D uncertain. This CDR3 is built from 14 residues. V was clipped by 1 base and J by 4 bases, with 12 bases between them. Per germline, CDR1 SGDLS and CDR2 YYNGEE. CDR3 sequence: CASSVTEASYEQYF. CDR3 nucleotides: TGTGCCAGCAGCGTAACGGAAGCGAGTTACGAGCAGTACTTC.

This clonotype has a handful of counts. The CDR3 region is CASGTTGRNTGELFF. The CDR3 DNA sequence: TGTGCCAGCGGAACGACAGGGCGGAACACCGGGGAGCTGTTTTTT. The chain is built from TRBV28 and TRBJ2-2; the match to TRBD1 covers 7 bases. Germline trimming cut 8 bases from V and 1 base from J; bases unmatched to any gene: 7. The CDR3 runs to 15 residues. From germline, CDR1 is MDHEN and CDR2 SYDVKM.

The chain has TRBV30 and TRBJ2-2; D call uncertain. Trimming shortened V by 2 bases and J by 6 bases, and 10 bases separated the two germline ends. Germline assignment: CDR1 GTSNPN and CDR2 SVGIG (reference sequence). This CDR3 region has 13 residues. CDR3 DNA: TGTGCCTGGAGTTCCCGGGTCGCCGGGGAGCTGTTTTTT. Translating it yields CAWSSRVAGELFF.

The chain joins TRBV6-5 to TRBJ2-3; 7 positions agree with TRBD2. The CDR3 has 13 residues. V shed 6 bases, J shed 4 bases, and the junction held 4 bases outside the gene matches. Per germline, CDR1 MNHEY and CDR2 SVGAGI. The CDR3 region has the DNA TGTGCCAGCAGGCGGGGGAACGCAGATACGCAGTATTTT. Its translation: CASRRGNADTQYF.

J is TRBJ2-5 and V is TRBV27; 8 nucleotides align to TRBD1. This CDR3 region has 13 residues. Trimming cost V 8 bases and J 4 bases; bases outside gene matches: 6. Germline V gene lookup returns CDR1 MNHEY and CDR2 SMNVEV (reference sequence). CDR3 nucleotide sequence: TGTGCCAGCCAGGGGGCAGGGGTAGAGACCCAGTACTTC. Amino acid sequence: CASQGAGVETQYF.

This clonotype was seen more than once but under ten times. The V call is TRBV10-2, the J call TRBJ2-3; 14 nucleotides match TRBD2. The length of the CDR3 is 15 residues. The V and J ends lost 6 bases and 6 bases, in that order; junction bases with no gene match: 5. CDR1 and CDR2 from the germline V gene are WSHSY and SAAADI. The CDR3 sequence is CASRPGLAGADTQYF. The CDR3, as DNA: TGCGCCAGCAGACCGGGACTAGCGGGAGCGGATACGCAGTATTTT.

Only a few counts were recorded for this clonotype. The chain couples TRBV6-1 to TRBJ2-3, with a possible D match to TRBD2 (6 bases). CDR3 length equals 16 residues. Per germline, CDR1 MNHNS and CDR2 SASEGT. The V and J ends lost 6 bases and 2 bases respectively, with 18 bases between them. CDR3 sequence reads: CASRPVAGIITDTQYF. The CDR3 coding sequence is TGTGCCAGCAGGCCTGTGGCGGGGATCATCACAGATACGCAGTATTTT.

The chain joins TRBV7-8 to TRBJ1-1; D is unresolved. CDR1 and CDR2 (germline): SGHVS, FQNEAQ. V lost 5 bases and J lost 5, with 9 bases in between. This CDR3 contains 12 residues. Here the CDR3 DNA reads TGTGCCAGCAGCCTAAGTTGGACTGAAGCTTTCTTT. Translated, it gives CASSLSWTEAFF. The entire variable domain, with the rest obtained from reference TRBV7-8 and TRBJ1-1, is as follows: GAGVSQSPRYKVAKRGQDVALRCDPISGHVSLFWYQQALGQGPEFLTYFQNEAQLDKSGLPSDRFFAERPEGSVSTLKIQRTQQEDSAVYLCASSLSWTEAFFGQGTRLTVV.

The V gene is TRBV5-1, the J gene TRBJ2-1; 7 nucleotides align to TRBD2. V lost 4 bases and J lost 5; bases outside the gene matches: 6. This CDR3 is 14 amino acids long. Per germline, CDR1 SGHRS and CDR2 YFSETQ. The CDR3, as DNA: TGCGCCAGCAGCACCCGACTAGCCAACAATGAGCAGTTCTTC. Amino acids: CASSTRLANNEQFF. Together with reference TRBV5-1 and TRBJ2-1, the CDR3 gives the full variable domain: KAGVTQTPRYLIKTRGQQVTLSCSPISGHRSVSWYQQTPGQGLQFLFEYFSETQRNKGNFPGRFSGRQFSNSRSEMNVSTLELGDSALYLCASSTRLANNEQFFGPGTRLTVL.